Below, 25 T cell receptor beta chains from the same sample are listed, as sequenced in a study of cytomegalovirus exposure and HLA in healthy donors. Use of 60 Vbeta and 13 Jbeta primers characterized the PCR. Only in-frame clones appear in the TCRdb table, and some are missing; sequencing was by immunoSEQ multiplex PCR. In the table there are more than 110,000 clones, roughly 80% of which are singletons. Sequences were obtained from PBMCs. These TCRs come from a woman aged 45-65 years in good health and CMV-seronegative.

The chain carries TRBV5-1 and TRBJ1-3, with TRBD1 matching over 7 bases. Germline V gives CDR1 SGHRS, CDR2 YFSETQ. This CDR3 contains 14 residues. Trimming removed 0 bases from V and 6 bases from J; junction bases left unmatched: 3. CDR3 residues: CASSLGQGENTIYF. The CDR3 DNA reads TGCGCCAGCAGCTTGGGGCAGGGGGAAAACACCATATATTTT. Drawing the rest from reference TRBV5-1 and TRBJ1-3, the complete variable domain is KAGVTQTPRYLIKTRGQQVTLSCSPISGHRSVSWYQQTPGQGLQFLFEYFSETQRNKGNFPGRFSGRQFSNSRSEMNVSTLELGDSALYLCASSLGQGENTIYFGEGSWLTVV.

This chain uses TRBV11-2 with TRBJ1-2, with 7 bases that match TRBD1. From germline, CDR1 is SGHAT and CDR2 FQNNGV. The CDR3 runs to 15 residues. The V segment lost 1 base and the J segment 0 bases; nucleotides outside the gene matches: 2. This chain's CDR3 is CASSLGQGANYGYTF. The DNA of the CDR3 is TGTGCCAGCAGCTTAGGACAGGGCGCTAACTATGGCTACACCTTC.

J is TRBJ1-2 and V is TRBV19; D is unclear. V was pared by 3 bases and J by 3 bases, with 14 bases between. The CDR3 runs 15 residues. Germline-derived CDR1 and CDR2 are LNHDA and SQIVND (reference sequence). CDR3 nucleotide sequence: TGTGCCAGTAGTATTGGTCCGGGGATAGACTATGGCTACACCTTC. This sequence encodes CASSIGPGIDYGYTF.

J is TRBJ1-2 and V is TRBV4-1, with D unclear. The V and J ends lost 1 base and 5 bases respectively, with 20 bases between them. Germline CDR1 is MGHRA and CDR2 is YSYEKL. This CDR3 is 17 amino acids long. CDR3 in DNA: TGCGCCAGCAGCCAAGTTCTGGTGCGGGCAGCACCATATGGCTACACCTTC. It translates to CASSQVLVRAAPYGYTF.

V gene TRBV19 combines with J gene TRBJ1-1; no clear D gene. CDR1 and CDR2 (germline): LNHDA, SQIVND (reference sequence). The CDR3 spans 14 residues. V lost 2 bases to trimming and J lost 1 base, with 8 bases between them. As DNA, the CDR3 is TGTGCCAGTAGTATATTCAGGCGGAACACTGAAGCTTTCTTT. Translation: CASSIFRRNTEAFF.

For this clone: The junction departs from the called germline gene at one end, perhaps through a read error. The CDR3 protein is CASSLGTAFSETQYF. CDR3 DNA sequence: TGTGCTAGCAGCCTGGGGACAGCCTTTAGTGAGACCCAGTACTTC. The chain has TRBV7-7 and TRBJ2-5, with 7 bases fitting TRBD1. The CDR3 extends over 15 amino acids. Germline-derived CDR1 and CDR2 are SSHAT and FNYEAQ (reference sequence).

The CDR3 DNA follows: TGTGCCAGCAGCTTGTACAGATTCGGTGAAGCTTTCTTT. Its protein is CASSLYRFGEAFF. The genes are TRBV5-6 and TRBJ1-1; no definite D call. This CDR3 has 13 amino acids. The V end lost 1 base, the J end lost 7 bases, and 11 bases lay between the germline ends. The germline V gene has CDR1 SGHDT and CDR2 YYEEEE.

The V and J genes are TRBV10-3 and TRBJ2-5; TRBD1 matches 8 bases. CDR3 length: 14 residues. Germline V gene lookup returns CDR1 ENHRY and CDR2 SYGVKD. The J segment lost 11 bases and the V segment lost 0 bases, leaving 8 bases of the junction unmatched. CDR3 bases: TGTGCCATCAGTGAGTCGGACAGGGTGGGGGAGCAGTACTTC. Translated: CAISESDRVGEQYF.

The V call is TRBV27, the J call TRBJ2-1, with 10 bases identical to TRBD2. This CDR3 is 14 amino acids long. V lost 5 bases, J lost 10 bases, and 8 bases stayed unmatched. Germline assignment: CDR1 MNHEY and CDR2 SMNVEV (reference sequence). The CDR3 spells CASSLQRGGREQFF. The CDR3 bases are TGTGCCAGCAGTCTCCAGCGGGGGGGCAGGGAGCAGTTCTTC.

About this clone itself: At one end, the junction sequence differs from germline, possibly due to a read error. J is TRBJ1-2 and V is TRBV7-9, with 9 bases lining up with TRBD1. Germline-derived CDR1 and CDR2 are SEHNR and FQNEAQ (reference sequence). The CDR3 is 13 residues long. CDR3 in amino acids: CSSSPGQGNGYTF. The CDR3 coding sequence is TGTTCCAGCAGCCCGGGACAGGGAAATGGCTACACCTTC.

The gene calls are TRBV7-8 and TRBJ2-3; 9 positions agree with TRBD2. This CDR3 spans 16 amino acids. The germline gives CDR1 SGHVS, CDR2 FQNEAQ. V lost 0 bases to trimming and J lost 2 bases; unmatched junction nucleotides: 3. The CDR3 DNA reads as TGTGCCAGCAGCTTAGCTAGCGGGGGATCCACAGATACGCAGTATTTT. Translating gives CASSLASGGSTDTQYF. Complete variable domain (other parts from reference TRBV7-8 and TRBJ2-3): GAGVSQSPRYKVAKRGQDVALRCDPISGHVSLFWYQQALGQGPEFLTYFQNEAQLDKSGLPSDRFFAERPEGSVSTLKIQRTQQEDSAVYLCASSLASGGSTDTQYFGPGTRLTVL.

The V call is TRBV27, the J call TRBJ2-5, with 15 bases fitting TRBD2. CDR1 is MNHEY and CDR2 is SMNVEV in the germline V gene (reference sequence). The CDR3 totals 16 residues. V dropped 2 bases and J dropped 5; count of bases not matched to a gene: 3. The CDR3 loop is CASSLTGTSGGETQYF. CDR3 DNA sequence: TGTGCCAGCAGTTTAACCGGGACTAGCGGGGGGGAGACCCAGTACTTC.

The chain joins TRBV5-4 to TRBJ2-1; unclear D gene. Trimming shortened V by 1 base and J by 7 bases, and 9 bases separated the two germline ends. The CDR3 is made up of 13 amino acids. Germline loops: CDR1 SGHNT, CDR2 YYREEE (reference sequence). The CDR3 reads CASSLNAMNEQFF. As DNA, the CDR3 is TGTGCCAGCAGCTTGAACGCGATGAATGAGCAGTTCTTC.

The rearrangement links TRBV7-3 to TRBJ2-1; D possibly corresponds to TRBD2 (7 bases). In germline, CDR1 is SGHTA, CDR2 FQGTGA. With 0 bases removed from V and 1 base from J, the gap between germline ends came to 10 bases. This CDR3 has 16 amino acids. The CDR3 spells CASSLTGGRSYNEQFF. The CDR3 DNA reads TGTGCCAGCAGCTTAACCGGGGGGCGATCCTACAATGAGCAGTTCTTC.

This clone has a handful of counts. The chain carries TRBV10-3 and TRBJ2-3; TRBD2 might be the D (6 bases). Trimming left V 0 bases short and J 2 bases short, with 12 bases between. From germline, CDR1 is ENHRY and CDR2 SYGVKD. The CDR3 is made up of 16 amino acids. The DNA for the CDR3 is TGTGCCATCAGTGAGTCGGGACTCATATCCACAGATACGCAGTATTTT. Translating it yields CAISESGLISTDTQYF.

This clone came up a few times. The chain recombines TRBV29-1 with TRBJ2-5, with 9 nucleotides matching TRBD1. V gave up 4 bases and J gave up 2 bases; unmatched junction bases: 8. The CDR3 spans 15 residues. Germline-derived CDR1 and CDR2 are SQVTM and ANQGSEA. The CDR3 reads CSVAQGQGHQETQYF. The DNA for the CDR3 is TGCAGCGTTGCCCAAGGACAGGGGCATCAAGAGACCCAGTACTTC.

The J gene is TRBJ2-7, the V gene TRBV27; 9 bases agree with TRBD1. After removal of 5 bases from V and 3 bases from J, the junction contained 8 bases not matched to a gene. This CDR3 comprises 15 residues. The germline V gene encodes CDR1 MNHEY and CDR2 SMNVEV (reference sequence). CDR3: CASSPPGQGYYEQYF. The CDR3 coding sequence is TGTGCCAGCAGTCCACCCGGACAGGGGTACTACGAGCAGTACTTC.

The chain combines TRBV7-6 with TRBJ1-5; D remains unclear. Germline-derived CDR1 and CDR2 are SGHVS and FNYEAQ. This CDR3 is 13 amino acids long. Trimming removed 5 bases at V and 0 bases at J, with 5 bases between. CDR3 region: CASSRYSNQPQHF. In nucleotides, the CDR3 is TGTGCCAGCAGCCGTTATAGCAATCAGCCCCAGCATTTT.

The V and J genes are TRBV5-1 and TRBJ2-5; 7 bases line up with TRBD1. The length of the CDR3 is 16 residues. The germline V gene has CDR1 SGHRS and CDR2 YFSETQ. The V segment lost 5 bases and the J segment 0 bases; nucleotides outside the gene matches: 10. As DNA, the CDR3 is TGCGCCAGCAGTACTACAGGACAGGCGAACCAAGAGACCCAGTACTTC. It is translated as CASSTTGQANQETQYF.

Here the CDR3 reads CASSLGTGGLNIQYF. CDR3 coding DNA: TGTGCCAGCAGCTTAGGGACAGGGGGCTTGAACATTCAGTACTTC. This chain connects TRBV11-2 to TRBJ2-4, with TRBD1 matching 11 bases. Per germline, CDR1 SGHAT and CDR2 FQNNGV. After removal of 1 base from V and 7 bases from J, the junction contained 3 bases not matched to a gene. CDR3 length: 15 amino acids.

This chain links TRBV27 with TRBJ1-5; the match to TRBD1 covers 9 bases. Germline loops: CDR1 MNHEY, CDR2 SMNVEV (reference sequence). Germline trimming cut 5 bases from V and 3 bases from J; bases unmatched to any gene: 8. This CDR3 comprises 16 residues. The CDR3 nucleotides read TGTGCCAGCAGTCCCACCGGGACAGGGATCAATCAGCCCCAGCATTTT. Amino acid sequence: CASSPTGTGINQPQHF.

V and J are TRBV4-1 and TRBJ2-5; D might be TRBD2 (6 bases). V shed 0 bases and J shed 2 bases, with 16 bases lying between them. Germline CDR1 reads MGHRA; CDR2 reads YSYEKL. The length of the CDR3 is 17 residues. Here the CDR3 reads CASSQEGWRGTQETQYF. CDR3 in DNA: TGCGCCAGCAGCCAAGAAGGATGGCGCGGGACTCAAGAGACCCAGTACTTC.

The J gene is TRBJ2-5, the V gene TRBV5-1; a weak D match, TRBD2 (6 bases). The CDR3 sequence is 15 residues long. Deletions cut 5 bases from V and 7 bases from J, with 21 bases between. The germline V gene encodes CDR1 SGHRS and CDR2 YFSETQ. CDR3 region: CASRDWAGRNWTQYF. In DNA form, the CDR3 reads TGCGCCAGCAGGGATTGGGCGGGGAGGAACTGGACCCAGTACTTC.

This chain links TRBV7-2 with TRBJ2-1; 12 nucleotides line up with TRBD2. The J segment lost 10 bases and the V segment lost 1 base, leaving 11 bases of the junction unmatched. Germline CDR1 SGHTA, CDR2 FQGNSA. This CDR3 region has 17 residues. CDR3 loop: CASSLEALTSGGPEQFF. The CDR3 coding sequence is TGTGCCAGCAGCTTAGAAGCTCTTACTAGCGGGGGGCCAGAGCAGTTCTTC. Using reference TRBV7-2 and TRBJ2-1 for the parts outside the CDR3, the full variable domain is GAGVSQSPSNKVTEKGKDVELRCDPISGHTALYWYRQSLGQGLEFLIYFQGNSAPDKSGLPSDRFSAERTGGSVSTLTIQRTQQEDSAVYLCASSLEALTSGGPEQFFGPGTRLTVL.

V gene TRBV4-1 combines with J gene TRBJ2-7; perhaps TRBD1 as D (5 bases). This CDR3 spans 13 amino acids. Germline V gives CDR1 MGHRA, CDR2 YSYEKL. V was clipped by 5 bases and J by 2 bases, with 10 bases between them. The CDR3 is CASSYRQTYEQYF. The CDR3 DNA reads TGCGCCAGCAGCTACCGACAGACCTACGAGCAGTACTTC.